Listed below are T cell receptor beta chains from one sample, sequenced in a study of blood T cell repertoires in COVID-19. Using immunoSEQ multiplex PCR, the repertoire was profiled, and TCRdb retains in-frame clones only, with some absent. Among 350,000 to 550,000 clones listed, around 90% were seen once. Sequencing was performed on PBMCs or T cells enriched from blood (not recorded which). Receptors were obtained from a woman in her late teens or twenties with acute COVID-19. The CDR3 runs from the conserved cysteine through the conserved F or W. The order of the fields is V gene, D gene, clone size, J gene, CDR3 DNA, CDR3 protein. The D gene is left open where the match is weak. Clone sizes are given selectively: once, few, many, or a class where the clone is expanded.

V: TRBV19; D: NA; size: NA; J: TRBJ2-1; DNA: TGTGCCAGTGGTGGCGGTCTTAGCTCCTACAATGAGCAGTTCTTC; CDR3: CASGGGLSSYNEQFF
V: TRBV7-8; D: NA; size: NA; J: TRBJ2-1; DNA: TGTGCCAGCAGCCTGGGGGGTACGTCGGGAAGTGAGCAGTTCTTC; CDR3: CASSLGGTSGSEQFF
V: TRBV7-8; D: NA; size: NA; J: TRBJ1-2; DNA: TGTGCCAGCAGCCCAGGGCTTGGCTACACCTTC; CDR3: CASSPGLGYTF
V: TRBV7-6; D: TRBD1; size: once; J: TRBJ1-2; DNA: TGTGCCAGCAGCTCTGGACAGGGAGGATATGGCTACACCTTC; CDR3: CASSSGQGGYGYTF
V: TRBV5-1; D: TRBD2; size: NA; J: TRBJ2-2; DNA: TGCGCCAGCAGCTTGTTCCTTGCGGGAGAGGTCGGGGAGCTGTTTTTT; CDR3: CASSLFLAGEVGELFF
V: TRBV7-9; D: TRBD1; size: NA; J: TRBJ1-6; DNA: TGTGCCAGCAGCCGGGGACAGTTAAATTCACCCCTCCACTTT; CDR3: CASSRGQLNSPLHF
V: TRBV12-3/TRBV12-4; D: NA; size: NA; J: TRBJ1-5; DNA: TGTGCCAGCAGTACAGGTAGCAATCAGCCCCAGCATTTT; CDR3: CASSTGSNQPQHF
V: TRBV4-1; D: TRBD1; size: NA; J: TRBJ1-1; DNA: TGCGCCAGCAGCCAAGGACAGGGTGAAGCTTTCTTT; CDR3: CASSQGQGEAFF
V: TRBV7-8; D: TRBD1; size: NA; J: TRBJ2-7; DNA: TGTGCCAGCAGCTTAGCGGGGACAGCCTCCTACGAGCAGTACTTC; CDR3: CASSLAGTASYEQYF
V: TRBV7-2; D: NA; size: NA; J: TRBJ2-7; DNA: TGTGCCAGCAGCCTTAACGACAGGCACCCTTACGAGCAGTACTTC; CDR3: CASSLNDRHPYEQYF
V: TRBV7-9; D: NA; size: NA; J: TRBJ1-3; DNA: TGTGCCAGCAGCACTATAAGTGGGGGGAGCTCTGGAAACACCATATATTTT; CDR3: CASSTISGGSSGNTIYF
V: TRBV24-1; D: NA; size: few; J: TRBJ1-1; DNA: TGTGCCACCAACCAAAATCTTAGAGCTTTCTTT; CDR3: CATNQNLRAFF
V: TRBV7-2; D: NA; size: NA; J: TRBJ1-5; DNA: TGTGCCAGCAGCCCAGGGTTCCGTCAGCCCCAGCATTTT; CDR3: CASSPGFRQPQHF
V: TRBV7-8; D: TRBD2; size: once; J: TRBJ2-1; DNA: TGTGCCAGCACTAGGCCCCCGGGGGGTGAGCAGTTCTTC; CDR3: CASTRPPGGEQFF